The 30 T cell receptor beta chains presented below share a single source sample, sequenced in a study of CD4+ T cells in melanoma. Method: immunoSEQ multiplex PCR; TCRdb's copy keeps in-frame clones and lacks some. The sample records some 150,000 clones, 80% to 95% being singletons. These receptors were collected from a human donor with melanoma.

V usage is TRBV4-1 and J usage is TRBJ2-3; perhaps D is TRBD1 or TRBD2 (5 bases each). CDR3 length equals 15 residues. The germline gives CDR1 MGHRA, CDR2 YSYEKL. V lost 4 bases and J lost 4, with 15 bases in between. The CDR3 loop is CASSLQGPAPDTQYF. For the CDR3, the DNA is TGCGCCAGCAGCCTGCAGGGACCGGCCCCAGATACGCAGTATTTT.

The chain is built from TRBV6-1 and TRBJ1-2, with TRBD1 matching over 7 bases. The CDR3 loop spans 13 amino acids. J gave up 8 bases and V 3 bases, and 6 bases lay outside the gene matches. Germline CDR1 and CDR2: MNHNS and SASEGT. The CDR3 here is CASSDRGRLGYTF. The CDR3 DNA reads as TGTGCCAGCAGTGATAGGGGGCGTCTGGGCTACACCTTC.

This chain joins TRBV18 and TRBJ1-2; TRBD1 agrees at 8 bases. This CDR3 is 17 amino acids long. With V trimmed by 2 bases and J by 4 bases, 12 bases remained unmatched. The germline V gene has CDR1 KGHSH and CDR2 LQKENI. The CDR3 loop reads CASSPGPAGGLVYGYTF. Here the CDR3 DNA reads TGTGCCAGCTCACCAGGTCCGGCAGGGGGCTTGGTCTATGGCTACACCTTC. Full variable domain (remainder filled in from reference TRBV18 and TRBJ1-2): NAGVMQNPRHLVRRRGQEARLRCSPMKGHSHVYWYRQLPEEGLKFMVYLQKENIIDESGMPKERFSAEFPKEGPSILRIQQVVRGDSAAYFCASSPGPAGGLVYGYTFGSGTRLTVV.

V usage is TRBV5-1 and J usage is TRBJ1-1; D not resolved. Per the germline V gene, CDR1 is SGHRS and CDR2 is YFSETQ. This CDR3 contains 16 residues. V gave up 0 bases and J gave up 1 base, with 13 bases separating them. CDR3 coding DNA: TGCGCCAGCAGCTTGGATTCAACGAGGTCGAACACTGAAGCTTTCTTT. Its protein product is CASSLDSTRSNTEAFF.

The J gene is TRBJ1-5, the V gene TRBV29-1, with D unclear. V was cut by 6 bases and J by 4 bases, with 10 bases left in between. CDR1 is SQVTM and CDR2 is ANQGSEA in the germline V gene. This CDR3 region has 12 residues. CDR3 in DNA: TGCAGCGTGGGGATCGGGAATCAGCCCCAGCATTTT. Protein product: CSVGIGNQPQHF. The full variable domain, with the rest looked up from reference TRBV29-1 and TRBJ1-5, is SAVISQKPSRDICQRGTSLTIQCQVDSQVTMMFWYRQQPGQSLTLIATANQGSEATYESGFVIDKFPISRPNLTFSTLTVSNMSPEDSSIYLCSVGIGNQPQHFGDGTRLSIL.

This clone occurred once. J is TRBJ2-5 and V is TRBV6-6; D unresolved. V shed 5 bases and J shed 0 bases, with 13 bases lying between them. CDR3 length equals 15 residues. Germline V lookup: CDR1 MNHNY, CDR2 SVGAGI (reference sequence). CDR3 region: CASSTGIGYQETQYF. The CDR3 bases are TGTGCCAGCAGTACGGGTATCGGGTACCAAGAGACCCAGTACTTC.

V gene TRBV18 combines with J gene TRBJ1-1; no firm D call. The germline CDR1 and CDR2 sequences are KGHSH and LQKENI. Trimming took 1 base from V and 0 from J, leaving 6 bases between them. The length of the CDR3 is 14 residues. The CDR3 spells CASSPQSMNTEAFF. The CDR3 nucleotides are TGTGCCAGCTCACCACAGTCCATGAACACTGAAGCTTTCTTT.

This chain joins TRBV2 and TRBJ2-7; 7 nucleotides match TRBD2. The CDR3 runs to 16 residues. Germline values: CDR1 SNHLY, CDR2 FYNNEI. Trimming cost V 8 bases and J 5 bases; bases outside gene matches: 18. The CDR3 sequence is CASVPFGAGVLHEQYF. CDR3 coding DNA: TGTGCCAGCGTCCCTTTCGGGGCGGGGGTATTACACGAGCAGTACTTC.

This chain uses TRBV6-6 with TRBJ1-1; D perhaps matches TRBD1 (5 bases). CDR3 length equals 14 residues. Germline CDR1 and CDR2: MNHNY and SVGAGI (reference sequence). With 2 bases removed from V and 4 bases from J, the gap between germline ends came to 11 bases. CDR3 coding DNA: TGTGCCAGCAGTTACAATCAGGGAACCACTGAAGCTTTCTTT. Encoded protein: CASSYNQGTTEAFF.

The chain is built from TRBV19 and TRBJ2-7, with 7 nucleotides matching TRBD2. CDR1 and CDR2 from the germline V gene are LNHDA and SQIVND (reference sequence). This CDR3 has 15 residues. The V and J ends lost 1 base and 4 bases, in that order; junction bases with no gene match: 7. CDR3 sequence (DNA): TGTGCCAGTAGTATAGGACCCCTCGGGGGGTACGAGCAGTACTTC. As protein: CASSIGPLGGYEQYF.

This clone was seen more than once but under ten times. The chain uses TRBV2 and TRBJ2-6; tentatively, D is TRBD1 (6 bases). This CDR3 region has 13 residues. Germline assignment: CDR1 SNHLY and CDR2 FYNNEI. Trimming took 10 bases from V and 5 from J, leaving 12 bases between them. In nucleotides, the CDR3 is TGTGCCACCAAAGGGGGATGGGCCAACGTCCTGACTTTC. Its protein is CATKGGWANVLTF.

The CDR3 spells CASSQARATDTQYF. DNA of the CDR3: TGCGCCAGCAGCCAAGCCAGGGCTACAGATACGCAGTATTTT. J is TRBJ2-3 and V is TRBV4-1; a weak D match, TRBD1 (5 bases). This CDR3 has 14 amino acids. Germline CDR1 and CDR2: MGHRA and YSYEKL. V was shortened by 1 base and J by 3 bases, with 8 bases between the two germline ends.

The rearrangement joins TRBV6-6 to TRBJ1-4; 7 bases match TRBD1. Germline V gene data show CDR1 as MNHNY and CDR2 as SVGAGI (reference sequence). The CDR3 totals 14 residues. Germline trimming cut 5 bases from V and 5 bases from J; bases unmatched to any gene: 5. The CDR3 bases are TGTGCCAGCAGTCCTACAGGGGACAATGAAAAACTGTTTTTT. As protein: CASSPTGDNEKLFF.

The rearrangement joins TRBV7-6 to TRBJ2-3; D might be TRBD1 (6 bases). V lost 4 bases to trimming and J lost 3 bases, with 14 bases between them. The CDR3 runs to 15 residues. Germline V gene lookup returns CDR1 SGHVS and CDR2 FNYEAQ. In DNA form, the CDR3 reads TGTGCCAGCAGCTCGTCACAGGGTTCTACAGATACGCAGTATTTT. Its translation is CASSSSQGSTDTQYF.

V is TRBV11-2 and J is TRBJ2-2; maybe TRBD1 (6 bases). Germline V gene data show CDR1 as SGHAT and CDR2 as FQNNGV. The ends were cut back, 3 bases at V and 7 bases at J, with 9 bases in the middle. The CDR3 has 13 residues. The CDR3 region is CASSLIRGGELFF. CDR3 coding DNA: TGTGCCAGCAGCTTGATCAGGGGCGGGGAGCTGTTTTTT.

J is TRBJ1-5 and V is TRBV23-1; D unresolved. TRBV23-1 is reported as an ORF; its role is uncertain. V dropped 0 bases and J dropped 5 bases, with 5 bases sitting between them. This CDR3 is built from 13 residues. CDR3 amino acids: CASSQSRDQPQHF. The CDR3 DNA follows: TGCGCCAGCAGTCAATCCCGGGATCAGCCCCAGCATTTT.

Only one count was recorded for this clone. As DNA, the CDR3 is TGTGCCAGCAGTACGGGACAGGGACTTTCCTACGAGCAGTACTTC. As protein: CASSTGQGLSYEQYF. The V and J genes are TRBV27 and TRBJ2-7; 9 nucleotides align to TRBD1. The V gene end was trimmed by 5 bases and the J gene end by 1 base; junction bases not matched to a gene: 6. CDR1 and CDR2 (germline): MNHEY, SMNVEV (reference sequence). The length of the CDR3 is 15 residues.

The genes are TRBV7-3 and TRBJ2-1, with 10 bases that match TRBD2. CDR3 length: 15 residues. J was trimmed by 6 bases and V by 4 bases; bases with no gene match: 6. Germline V gene data show CDR1 as SGHTA and CDR2 as FQGTGA. The CDR3 nucleotides are TGTGCCAGCAGCTCACAGCGGGGGGGCATCAATGAGCAGTTCTTC. It codes for CASSSQRGGINEQFF. The variable domain in full, with the rest retrieved from reference TRBV7-3 and TRBJ2-1, is GAGVSQTPSNKVTEKGKYVELRCDPISGHTALYWYRQSLGQGPEFLIYFQGTGAADDSGLPNDRFFAVRPEGSVSTLKIQRTERGDSAVYLCASSSQRGGINEQFFGPGTRLTVL.

The sample holds a few counts of this clone. The chain carries TRBV18 and TRBJ2-5; tentatively, D is TRBD1 (6 bases). V dropped 1 base and J dropped 4 bases, with 13 bases sitting between them. In germline, CDR1 is KGHSH, CDR2 LQKENI. The CDR3 sequence is 15 residues long. CDR3 nucleotide sequence: TGTGCCAGCTCACCACGAGCAGGGGCTCTAGAGACCCAGTACTTC. Translated, it gives CASSPRAGALETQYF.

CDR3 nucleotide sequence: TGTGCCAGCAGTGATTTAAGCTCTGGAAACACCATATATTTT. Translation gives CASSDLSSGNTIYF. The chain has TRBV2 and TRBJ1-3; no definite D call. This CDR3 is 14 amino acids long. Trimming shortened V by 3 bases and J by 0 bases, and 6 bases separated the two germline ends. The germline CDR1 and CDR2 sequences are SNHLY and FYNNEI.

The chain uses TRBV19 and TRBJ1-5; D is undetermined. This CDR3 has 12 amino acids. Germline CDR1 and CDR2: LNHDA and SQIVND (reference sequence). Trimming removed 7 bases at V and 3 bases at J, with 7 bases between. CDR3 DNA: TGTGCCAGTATTGGTGTCAATCAGCCCCAGCATTTT. As protein: CASIGVNQPQHF.

This chain joins TRBV18 and TRBJ2-3; D is ambiguous. Germline values: CDR1 KGHSH, CDR2 LQKENI. The V gene lost 4 bases and the J gene lost 1 base, with 3 bases spanning the gap. CDR3 length equals 12 residues. CDR3 nucleotides: TGTGCCAGCTCACTTCGCACAGATACGCAGTATTTT. This sequence encodes CASSLRTDTQYF.

V gene TRBV21-1 combines with J gene TRBJ1-5; TRBD1 reflects the table's D call only, with no check against the DNA. TRBV21-1 is labeled a pseudogene. CDR3 length equals 18 residues. CDR3 protein: CASSRSASGPQSNQPQHF. Here the CDR3 DNA reads TGTGCCAGCAGCAGATCGGCCTCTGGGCCCCAAAGCAATCAGCCCCAGCATTTT.

The gene calls are TRBV18 and TRBJ1-1, with 8 bases lining up with TRBD1. The CDR3 runs to 14 residues. Germline V gene data show CDR1 as KGHSH and CDR2 as LQKENI. V lost 5 bases to trimming and J lost 3 bases; unmatched junction nucleotides: 5. The CDR3 spells CASSEQGDYTEAFF. The DNA for the CDR3 is TGTGCCAGCTCAGAACAGGGGGACTACACTGAAGCTTTCTTT.

Comments on this clone: This sample includes further DNA sequences coding for the same CDR3. V usage is TRBV2 and J usage is TRBJ1-5; 8 bases map to TRBD1. V dropped 6 bases and J dropped 3; count of bases not matched to a gene: 4. This CDR3 region has 14 residues. In germline, CDR1 is SNHLY, CDR2 FYNNEI. CDR3 sequence reads: CASSGTGNNQPQHF. The CDR3 region has the DNA TGTGCCAGCAGCGGGACAGGAAACAATCAGCCCCAGCATTTT.

The V gene is TRBV5-1, the J gene TRBJ1-2; 8 bases line up with TRBD1. Per germline, CDR1 SGHRS and CDR2 YFSETQ. This CDR3 contains 17 residues. The V gene end was trimmed by 0 bases and the J gene end by 8 bases; junction bases not matched to a gene: 15. For the CDR3, the DNA is TGCGCCAGCAGCTTGGCGGGGGCCCTCTTCTCAGGGGGCGGCTACACCTTC. This sequence encodes CASSLAGALFSGGGYTF.

The chain couples TRBV6-5 to TRBJ1-1, with D maybe TRBD1 (5 bases). Looked up from germline, CDR1 is MNHEY and CDR2 is SVGAGI. This CDR3 spans 15 amino acids. V gave up 3 bases and J gave up 0 bases, with 11 bases separating them. The chain's CDR3 is CASSYLGALNTEAFF. The CDR3 DNA follows: TGTGCCAGCAGTTATTTAGGGGCACTGAACACTGAAGCTTTCTTT.

The genes are TRBV7-3 and TRBJ1-1; 7 bases agree with TRBD1. The CDR3 totals 14 residues. CDR1 and CDR2 (germline): SGHTA, FQGTGA. J lost 5 bases, V lost 5 bases, and 8 bases had no gene match. CDR3 nucleotide sequence: TGTGCCAGCAGCACAGGGGCGGGTACGACTGAAGCTTTCTTT. Protein sequence: CASSTGAGTTEAFF.

The chain combines TRBV20-1 with TRBJ1-2; 7 bases match TRBD1. J lost 6 bases, V lost 3 bases, and 1 base had no gene match. This CDR3 is 11 amino acids long. The germline gives CDR1 DFQATT, CDR2 SNEGSKA (reference sequence). CDR3 sequence (DNA): TGCAGTGCTAGTGACAGGGATGGCTACACCTTC. Encoded protein: CSASDRDGYTF.

The V call is TRBV11-2, the J call TRBJ2-3; 11 bases map to TRBD2. This CDR3 is 18 amino acids long. The V gene's germline CDR1 is SGHAT and CDR2 FQNNGV. J was trimmed by 0 bases and V by 3 bases; bases with no gene match: 8. Here the CDR3 DNA reads TGTGCCAGCAGCTTTGGGACTAGCGGAGGGGGGAGCACAGATACGCAGTATTTT. Amino acid sequence: CASSFGTSGGGSTDTQYF.